This TCR beta chain appears in the sequencing data of a study of shared clonotypes between healthy human individuals. Clones were sequenced by immunoSEQ multiplex PCR, and TCRdb holds only the in-frame ones, with some missing. The table lists 1.6 million or so clones, 95% to 97% of them singletons. What was sequenced was naive CD4+ T cells sorted from blood. This sample's subset: CD45RA+ positively selected. This TCR was recovered from a man aged 25-40 years in good health.

CDR3 sequence reads: CASSLPGRGRTDTQYF. The CDR3 DNA reads as TGTGCCAGCAGCCTCCCAGGTAGGGGACGCACAGATACGCAGTATTTT. This chain joins TRBV5-6 and TRBJ2-3; D could derive from TRBD1 or TRBD2 (5 bases each). Germline CDR1 reads SGHDT; CDR2 reads YYEEEE. V gave up 4 bases and J gave up 1 base, with 16 bases separating them. The CDR3 loop spans 16 amino acids.